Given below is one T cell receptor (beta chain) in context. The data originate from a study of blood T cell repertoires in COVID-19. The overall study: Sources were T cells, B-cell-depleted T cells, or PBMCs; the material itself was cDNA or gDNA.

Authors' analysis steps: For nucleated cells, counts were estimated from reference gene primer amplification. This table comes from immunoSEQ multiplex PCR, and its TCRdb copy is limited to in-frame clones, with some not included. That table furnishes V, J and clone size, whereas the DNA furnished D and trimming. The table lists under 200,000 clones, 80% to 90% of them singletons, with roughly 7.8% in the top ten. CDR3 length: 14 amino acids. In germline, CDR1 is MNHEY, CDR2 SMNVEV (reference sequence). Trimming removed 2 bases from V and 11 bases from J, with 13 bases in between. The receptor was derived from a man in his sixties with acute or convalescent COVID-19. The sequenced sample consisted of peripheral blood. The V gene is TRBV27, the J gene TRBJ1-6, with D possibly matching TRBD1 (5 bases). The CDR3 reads CASSLSPRGAPLHF. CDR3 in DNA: TGTGCCAGCAGTTTAAGTCCGCGGGGGGCACCCCTCCACTTT.